Listed below are T cell receptor beta chains from one sample, sequenced in a study of blood T cell repertoires in COVID-19. Only in-frame clones appear in the TCRdb table, and some are missing; sequencing was by immunoSEQ multiplex PCR. The sample has 150,000 to 200,000 clones, 80% seen once. Material for sequencing was PBMCs or T cells enriched from blood (not recorded which). These receptors were obtained from a man aged 40-49 years who had recovered from COVID-19. Each CDR3 is given with its conserved first and last residue. Each record gives: clone size, J gene, D gene, V gene, CDR3 protein, CDR3 DNA. D genes are given only for firm matches. Rows may omit the clone size; those that give it use once, few, many or a size class.

.	TRBJ2-2	.	TRBV30	CAWSAGRARSGELFF	TGTGCCTGGAGTGCAGGGCGCGCGAGGTCCGGGGAGCTGTTTTTT
once	TRBJ2-5	TRBD2	TRBV10-2	CASSVFPGAGGSETQYF	TGCGCCAGCAGTGTGTTCCCTGGTGCGGGGGGGTCGGAGACCCAGTACTTC
.	TRBJ1-2	.	TRBV12-3/TRBV12-4	CASSTRRGYGYTF	TGTGCCAGCAGTACCCGGCGGGGCTATGGCTACACCTTC
once	TRBJ2-3	TRBD2	TRBV18	CASSPVGGATDTQYF	TGTGCCAGCTCACCAGTCGGGGGGGCCACAGATACGCAGTATTTT
.	TRBJ2-3	.	TRBV19	CASRKIGDTQYF	TGTGCCAGTAGGAAGATCGGGGATACGCAGTATTTT
.	TRBJ2-5	TRBD2	TRBV9	CASSVGTGLAAETQYF	TGTGCCAGCAGCGTAGGAACGGGACTAGCGGCTGAGACCCAGTACTTC
few	TRBJ1-2	TRBD1	TRBV7-2	CASTLRDRGREGFGYTF	TGTGCCAGCACCCTTAGGGACAGGGGGCGCGAAGGTTTTGGCTACACCTTC
.	TRBJ1-1	.	TRBV5-1	CATARLPSNTEAFF	TGCGCCACCGCGAGGCTTCCATCGAACACTGAAGCTTTCTTT
.	TRBJ2-3	TRBD2	TRBV7-6	CASSFNIGGGTDTQYF	TGTGCCAGCAGCTTCAACATCGGGGGGGGCACAGATACGCAGTATTTT
.	TRBJ2-5	TRBD1	TRBV24-1	CATSDSGQGRETQYF	TGTGCCACCAGTGACTCCGGACAGGGGCGCGAGACCCAGTACTTC
.	TRBJ1-2	TRBD1	TRBV27	CASSYSTGSNYGYTF	TGTGCCAGCAGTTACTCGACAGGGAGTAACTATGGCTACACCTTC
.	TRBJ1-1	.	TRBV4-1	CASSQDQQLNTEAFF	TGCGCCAGCAGCCAAGATCAACAGTTGAACACTGAAGCTTTCTTT
.	TRBJ2-3	TRBD2	TRBV27	CASSQLAGPSTDTQYF	TGTGCCAGCAGCCAACTAGCGGGCCCTAGCACAGATACGCAGTATTTT
.	TRBJ1-2	.	TRBV18	CASSPMEGGIDYGYTF	TGTGCCAGCTCACCCATGGAAGGGGGTATTGACTATGGCTACACCTTC
.	TRBJ1-4	TRBD1	TRBV19	CASIRGQGSNEKLFF	TGTGCCAGTATCCGCGGACAGGGGTCAAATGAAAAACTGTTTTTT
.	TRBJ2-2	.	TRBV4-1	CASSQVVAVNTGELFF	TGCGCCAGCAGCCAAGTTGTAGCGGTCAACACCGGGGAGCTGTTTTTT
.	TRBJ2-7	.	TRBV6-2/TRBV6-3	CASSYSGLLYEQYF	TGTGCCAGCAGTTACTCGGGACTCCTCTACGAGCAGTACTTC
once	TRBJ2-1	TRBD2	TRBV6-6	CASSRGLAGPNSYNEQFF	TGTGCCAGCAGTCGCGGACTAGCGGGGCCTAACTCCTACAATGAGCAGTTCTTC
once	TRBJ1-5	.	TRBV27	CASSRGPGDGGTNQPQHF	TGTGCCAGCAGTAGGGGCCCTGGGGACGGGGGAACCAATCAGCCCCAGCATTTT
.	TRBJ2-1	.	TRBV19	CASSPTGGLYNEQFF	TGTGCCAGTAGTCCCACCGGGGGGCTCTACAATGAGCAGTTCTTC
.	TRBJ2-1	.	TRBV2	CASSAETNDEQFF	TGTGCCAGCAGTGCGGAGACTAACGATGAGCAGTTCTTC
.	TRBJ1-2	.	TRBV3-1/TRBV3-2	CASSPRGRGYGYTF	TGTGCCAGCAGCCCCAGGGGTCGCGGCTATGGCTACACCTTC
.	TRBJ1-1	.	TRBV10-3	CAISESRTEAFF	TGTGCCATCAGTGAGTCGAGGACTGAAGCTTTCTTT
.	TRBJ1-3	.	TRBV9	CASSDWGVGGNTIYF	TGTGCCAGCAGCGATTGGGGGGTTGGTGGAAACACCATATATTTT
few	TRBJ1-6	.	TRBV4-1	CASSQGADLNSPLHF	TGCGCCAGCAGCCAAGGAGCGGACTTGAATTCACCCCTCCACTTT
.	TRBJ1-6	.	TRBV6-6	CASSSTRSNNSPLHF	TGTGCCAGCAGTTCCACGAGGAGTAATAATTCACCCCTCCACTTT
.	TRBJ2-5	TRBD1	TRBV9	CASSPHLRTGLQETQYF	TGTGCCAGCAGCCCCCATTTAAGGACAGGACTTCAAGAGACCCAGTACTTC
.	TRBJ2-1	TRBD1	TRBV5-6	CASSTWTGSFNEQFF	TGTGCCAGCAGCACCTGGACAGGGAGCTTCAATGAGCAGTTCTTC
.	TRBJ2-5	TRBD1	TRBV15	CATSRDRDRGPVWQETQYF	TGTGCCACCAGCAGAGATCGGGACAGGGGTCCGGTCTGGCAAGAGACCCAGTACTTC
once	TRBJ1-6	.	TRBV18	CASSQDSDSPLHF	TGTGCCAGCAGCCAAGACAGCGATTCACCCCTCCACTTT
.	TRBJ1-3	TRBD1	TRBV7-9	CASSLSTGGNTIYF	TGTGCCAGCAGCTTATCGACAGGGGGAAACACCATATATTTT
once	TRBJ2-5	.	TRBV14	CASSQDPNRPLDQYF	TGTGCCAGCAGCCAAGATCCTAACAGGCCGCTCGACCAGTACTTC
.	TRBJ2-3	.	TRBV2	CAQTGVDTDTQYF	TGTGCCCAAACCGGGGTGGACACAGATACGCAGTATTTT
few	TRBJ1-4	TRBD1	TRBV7-9	CASSPTGGNEKLFF	TGTGCCAGCAGCCCGACAGGGGGCAATGAAAAACTGTTTTTT
.	TRBJ1-3	.	TRBV30	CAWRRGGAGNTIYF	TGTGCCTGGAGAAGGGGGGGAGCTGGAAACACCATATATTTT
few	TRBJ1-4	.	TRBV5-6	CASSPTWALNEKLFF	TGTGCCAGCAGCCCTACATGGGCCTTAAATGAAAAACTGTTTTTT
.	TRBJ2-1	TRBD2	TRBV19	CASWGGLYNEQFF	TGTGCCAGTTGGGGGGGGTTGTACAATGAGCAGTTCTTC
.	TRBJ1-1	.	TRBV30	CAWSVGTEAFF	TGTGCCTGGAGTGTCGGCACTGAAGCTTTCTTT
.	TRBJ1-1	.	TRBV11-1	CASSPTPRAWSEAFF	TGTGCCAGCAGCCCGACCCCCAGGGCGTGGTCTGAAGCTTTCTTT
.	TRBJ2-6	TRBD1	TRBV2	CASSGGQGSSGANVLTF	TGTGCCAGCAGTGGGGGACAGGGAAGCTCTGGGGCCAACGTCCTGACTTTC
.	TRBJ2-7	TRBD2	TRBV11-2	CASSPRSWTSPISTYEQYF	TGTGCCAGCAGCCCTAGATCATGGACTAGCCCAATCTCAACCTACGAGCAGTACTTC
.	TRBJ1-1	.	TRBV30	CAWRGYREAFF	TGTGCCTGGAGGGGGTACAGGGAAGCTTTCTTT
.	TRBJ1-2	TRBD1	TRBV6-5	CASSFQGAKGYTF	TGTGCCAGCAGCTTCCAGGGGGCAAAAGGCTACACCTTC
.	TRBJ1-2	.	TRBV27	CASSADSYGYTF	TGTGCCAGCAGTGCTGACAGCTATGGCTACACCTTC
.	TRBJ2-6	TRBD1	TRBV19	CASSMGTGGGANVLTF	TGTGCCAGTAGTATGGGGACAGGGGGAGGGGCCAACGTCCTGACTTTC
once	TRBJ1-4	.	TRBV5-4	CASSSGLQNEKLFF	TGTGCCAGCAGCTCCGGACTTCAGAATGAAAAACTGTTTTTT
few	TRBJ1-2	.	TRBV2	CASSEAQGSGYTF	TGTGCCAGCAGTGAAGCCCAGGGATCTGGCTACACCTTC
.	TRBJ1-2	TRBD1	TRBV5-1	CASSAPDREPNYGYTF	TGCGCCAGCAGCGCACCCGACAGGGAACCTAACTATGGCTACACCTTC
.	TRBJ2-2	.	TRBV29-1	CSVVPVANTGELFF	TGCAGCGTTGTTCCAGTGGCGAACACCGGGGAGCTGTTTTTT
.	TRBJ2-5	.	TRBV5-1	CASRATVQETQYF	TGCGCCAGCAGGGCAACAGTGCAAGAGACCCAGTACTTC
.	TRBJ1-1	TRBD1	TRBV10-3	CAISGATGGDTEAFF	TGTGCCATCAGTGGCGCGACAGGGGGAGACACTGAAGCTTTCTTT
.	TRBJ1-2	TRBD1	TRBV20-1	CSARATGVYGYTF	TGCAGTGCTCGTGCGACAGGGGTCTATGGCTACACCTTC
once	TRBJ2-4	TRBD2	TRBV3-1/TRBV3-2	CASSQGSGGALTKNIQYF	TGTGCCAGCAGCCAAGGGAGCGGGGGGGCACTTACCAAAAACATTCAGTACTTC
.	TRBJ1-2	TRBD1	TRBV30	CAWSTGLGYGYTF	TGTGCCTGGTCGACAGGGCTAGGCTATGGCTACACCTTC
.	TRBJ2-2	.	TRBV14	CASSQPSGANTGELFF	TGTGCCAGCAGCCAACCCTCAGGGGCTAACACCGGGGAGCTGTTTTTT